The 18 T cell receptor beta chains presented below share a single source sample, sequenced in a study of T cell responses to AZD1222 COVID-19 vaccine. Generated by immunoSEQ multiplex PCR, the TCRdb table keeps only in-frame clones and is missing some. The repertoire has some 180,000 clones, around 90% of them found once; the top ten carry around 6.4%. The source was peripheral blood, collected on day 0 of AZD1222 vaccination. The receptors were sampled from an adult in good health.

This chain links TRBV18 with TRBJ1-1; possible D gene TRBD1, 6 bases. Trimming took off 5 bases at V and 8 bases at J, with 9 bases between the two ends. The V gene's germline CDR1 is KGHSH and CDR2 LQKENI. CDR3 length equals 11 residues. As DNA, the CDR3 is TGTGCCAGCTCAACCGGACAGGAAGCTTTCTTT. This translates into CASSTGQEAFF.

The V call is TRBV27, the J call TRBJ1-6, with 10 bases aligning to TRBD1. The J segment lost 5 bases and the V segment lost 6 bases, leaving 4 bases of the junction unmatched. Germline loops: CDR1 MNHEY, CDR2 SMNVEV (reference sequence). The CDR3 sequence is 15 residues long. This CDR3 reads CASRRQGANNSPLHF. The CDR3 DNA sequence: TGTGCCAGCAGGAGACAGGGGGCTAATAATTCACCCCTCCACTTT.

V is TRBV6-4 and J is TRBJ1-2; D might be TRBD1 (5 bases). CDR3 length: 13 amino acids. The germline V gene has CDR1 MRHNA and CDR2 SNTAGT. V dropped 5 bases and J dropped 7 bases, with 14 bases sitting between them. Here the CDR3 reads CASSRGEEGGYTF. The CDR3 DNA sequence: TGTGCCAGCAGTCGAGGGGAAGAGGGTGGCTACACCTTC.

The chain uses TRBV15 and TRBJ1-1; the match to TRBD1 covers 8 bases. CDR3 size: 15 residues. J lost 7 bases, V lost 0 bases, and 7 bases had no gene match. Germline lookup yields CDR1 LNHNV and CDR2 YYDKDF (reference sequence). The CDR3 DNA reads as TGTGCCACCAGCAGAGATTGGACAGGGAAGCGTGAAGCTTTCTTT. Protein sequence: CATSRDWTGKREAFF.

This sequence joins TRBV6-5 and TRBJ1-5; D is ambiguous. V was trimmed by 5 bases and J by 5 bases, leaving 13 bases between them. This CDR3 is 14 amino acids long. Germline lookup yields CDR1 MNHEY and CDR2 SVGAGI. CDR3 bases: TGTGCCAGCAGTCTGACGGTCGGCGATCAGCCCCAGCATTTT. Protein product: CASSLTVGDQPQHF.

The CDR3 loop is CASSPRGQDYTEAFF. The CDR3 region has the DNA TGTGCCAGCAGCCCCAGAGGACAGGACTACACTGAAGCTTTCTTT. The rearrangement links TRBV2 to TRBJ1-1; 7 positions agree with TRBD1. V lost 6 bases, J lost 3 bases, and 10 bases stayed unmatched. CDR3 length equals 15 residues. Germline values: CDR1 SNHLY, CDR2 FYNNEI.

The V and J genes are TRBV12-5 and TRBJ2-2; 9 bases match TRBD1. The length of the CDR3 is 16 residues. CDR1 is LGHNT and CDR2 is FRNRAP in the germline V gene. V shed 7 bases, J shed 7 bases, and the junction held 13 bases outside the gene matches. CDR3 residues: CASARSGTGRNGELFF. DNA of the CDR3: TGTGCTAGTGCCCGGTCAGGGACAGGGCGAAACGGGGAGCTGTTTTTT.

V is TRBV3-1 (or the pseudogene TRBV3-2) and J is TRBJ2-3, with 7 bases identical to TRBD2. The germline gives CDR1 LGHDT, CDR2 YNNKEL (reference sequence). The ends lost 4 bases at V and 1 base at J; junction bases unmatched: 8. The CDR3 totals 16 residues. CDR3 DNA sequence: TGTGCCAGCAGCCGAGAGAGCGGGGCTGGCACAGATACGCAGTATTTT. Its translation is CASSRESGAGTDTQYF.

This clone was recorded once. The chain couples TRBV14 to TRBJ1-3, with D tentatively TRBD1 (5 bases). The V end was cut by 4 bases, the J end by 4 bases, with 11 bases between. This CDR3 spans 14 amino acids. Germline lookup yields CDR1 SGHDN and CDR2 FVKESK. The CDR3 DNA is TGTGCCAGCAGCCCCTACGGGGCCGGAAACACCATATATTTT. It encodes CASSPYGAGNTIYF.

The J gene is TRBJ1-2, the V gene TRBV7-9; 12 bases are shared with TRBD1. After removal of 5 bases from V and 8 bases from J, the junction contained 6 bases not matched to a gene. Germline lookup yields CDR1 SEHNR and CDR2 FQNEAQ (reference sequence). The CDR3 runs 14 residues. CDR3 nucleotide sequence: TGTGCCAGCAGCCCGGGACAGGGGGCGGGCGGCTACACCTTC. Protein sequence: CASSPGQGAGGYTF.

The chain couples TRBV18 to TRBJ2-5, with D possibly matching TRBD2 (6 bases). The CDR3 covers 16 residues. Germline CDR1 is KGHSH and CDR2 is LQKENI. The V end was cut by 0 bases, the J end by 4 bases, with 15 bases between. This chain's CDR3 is CASSPPSSLGGETQYF. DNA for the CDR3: TGTGCCAGCTCACCACCGAGTTCCCTGGGGGGAGAGACCCAGTACTTC.

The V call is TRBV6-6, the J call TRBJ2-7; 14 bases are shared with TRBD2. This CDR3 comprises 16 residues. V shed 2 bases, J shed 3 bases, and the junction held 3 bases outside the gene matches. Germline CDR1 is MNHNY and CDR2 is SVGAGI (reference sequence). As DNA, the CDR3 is TGTGCCAGCAGTTACGGGACTAGCGGGAGCCGCTACGAGCAGTACTTC. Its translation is CASSYGTSGSRYEQYF.

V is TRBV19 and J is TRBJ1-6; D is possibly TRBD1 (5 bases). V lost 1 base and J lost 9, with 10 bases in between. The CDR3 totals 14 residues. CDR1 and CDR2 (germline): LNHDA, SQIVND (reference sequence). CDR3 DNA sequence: TGTGCCAGTAGTATAGGACAGTCGGGTTCACCCCTCCACTTT. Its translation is CASSIGQSGSPLHF.

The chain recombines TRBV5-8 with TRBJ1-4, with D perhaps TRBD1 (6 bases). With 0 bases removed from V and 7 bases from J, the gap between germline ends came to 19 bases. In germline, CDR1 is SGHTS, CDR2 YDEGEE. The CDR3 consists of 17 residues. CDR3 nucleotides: TGTGCCAGCAGCTTGGGACGTTCGGCGGGACAAGGTGAAAAACTGTTTTTT. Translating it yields CASSLGRSAGQGEKLFF. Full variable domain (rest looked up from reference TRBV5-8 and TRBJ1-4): EAGVTQSPTHLIKTRGQQATLRCSPISGHTSVYWYQQALGLGLQFLLWYDEGEERNRGNFPPRFSGRQFPNYSSELNVNALELEDSALYLCASSLGRSAGQGEKLFFGSGTQLSVL.

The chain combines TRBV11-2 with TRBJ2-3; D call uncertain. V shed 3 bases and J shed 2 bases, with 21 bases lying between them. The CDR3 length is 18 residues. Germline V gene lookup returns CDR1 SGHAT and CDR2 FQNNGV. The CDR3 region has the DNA TGTGCCAGCAGCTTCGCGAATCCGGGCCTCGCCAACACAGATACGCAGTATTTT. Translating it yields CASSFANPGLANTDTQYF.

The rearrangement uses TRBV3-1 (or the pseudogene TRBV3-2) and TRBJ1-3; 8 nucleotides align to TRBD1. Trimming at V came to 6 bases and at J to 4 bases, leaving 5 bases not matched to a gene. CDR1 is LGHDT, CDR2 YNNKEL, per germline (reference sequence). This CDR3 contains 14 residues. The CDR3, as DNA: TGTGCCAGCAGGCCCCAGGGGGCGGGAAACACCATATATTTT. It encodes CASRPQGAGNTIYF.

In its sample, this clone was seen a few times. The DNA of the CDR3 is TGTGCCAGCAGCTCCTCAGAGGGGCGGGGGCACTACACCTTC. Its protein is CASSSSEGRGHYTF. The chain couples TRBV7-2 to TRBJ1-2; D is possibly TRBD1 (6 bases). Trimming cost V 4 bases and J 10 bases, with 19 bases left between them. Germline lookup yields CDR1 SGHTA and CDR2 FQGNSA. This CDR3 spans 14 amino acids.

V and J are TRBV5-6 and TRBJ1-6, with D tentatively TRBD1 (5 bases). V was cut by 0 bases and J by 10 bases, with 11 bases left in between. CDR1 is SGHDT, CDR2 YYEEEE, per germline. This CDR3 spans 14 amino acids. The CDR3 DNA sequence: TGTGCCAGCAGCTTGGCTCGGGGGAACTCACCCCTCCACTTT. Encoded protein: CASSLARGNSPLHF.